This T cell receptor beta chain was observed in a study of blood T cell repertoires in COVID-19. Study summary: PBMCs, B-cell-depleted T cells, or T cells were the source of the cDNA or gDNA that made up the material.

Authors' methods: Nucleated cell number was recorded as an estimate derived from reference gene primer amplification. Here immunoSEQ multiplex PCR was the method, and the copy in TCRdb shows in-frame clones only, minus some. V and J calls and clone size are copied from that table; D and trimming were computed from the DNA. The sample consists of about 240,000 clones, approximately 85% of them appearing once. The CDR3 length is 14 residues. V lost 4 bases, J lost 5 bases, and 15 bases lay in between. Germline CDR1 is SGHDT and CDR2 is YYEEEE. The sequence was collected from a woman in her sixties or seventies with active or convalescent COVID-19. Specimen: peripheral blood. The chain has TRBV5-6 and TRBJ1-2, with D maybe TRBD1 (5 bases). CDR3: CASSPPAGPYGYTF. In DNA, the CDR3 is TGTGCCAGCAGCCCTCCTGCAGGGCCTTATGGCTACACCTTC. Variable domain in full (rest from reference TRBV5-6 and TRBJ1-2): DAGVTQSPTHLIKTRGQQVTLRCSPKSGHDTVSWYQQALGQGPQFIFQYYEEEERQRGNFPDRFSGHQFPNYSSELNVNALLLGDSALYLCASSPPAGPYGYTFGSGTRLTVV.